One and the same sample provided the 8 T cell receptor beta chains below, sequenced in a study of T cells in Graves' hyperthyroidism and ophthalmopathy. RNA transcripts were the template for amplifying TCR beta CDR3 regions. An initial round of RT-PCR targeting the TCR CDR3 relied on the HTBI primer set. Using its own MiXCR run on the multiplex PCR reads, TCRdb lists one record per CDR3 protein. This sample has about 360,000 distinct CDR3 sequences, with less than 15% found just once. The material sequenced was blood. The receptors were gathered from a woman between 18 and 30 years old with Graves' hyperthyroidism.

The table lists this clonotype with many counts. The chain has TRBV7-2 and TRBJ2-5; D is unresolved. Germline V gene sequence: CDR1 SGHTA, CDR2 FQGNSA. CDR3 size: 14 residues. V was pared by 1 base and J by 5 bases, with 11 bases between. CDR3 sequence: CASSLGFPRETQYF. CDR3 coding DNA: TGTGCCAGCAGCTTAGGATTCCCCAGGGAGACCCAGTACTTC.

This clonotype has at least ten counts. The genes are TRBV28 and TRBJ1-5, with D hard to call. This CDR3 contains 15 residues. CDR1 and CDR2 (germline): MDHEN, SYDVKM. Trimming stripped 1 base from V and 4 bases from J, with 11 bases between. CDR3 nucleotide sequence: TGTGCCAGCAGTTTATCAAACGGTTATAATCAGCCCCAGCATTTT. It yields the protein CASSLSNGYNQPQHF.

The chain has TRBV11-2 and TRBJ2-1; tentatively, D is TRBD1 (7 bases). V was cut by 6 bases and J by 10 bases, with 13 bases left in between. Germline V gives CDR1 SGHAT, CDR2 FQNNGV. The CDR3 runs to 12 residues. Here the CDR3 DNA reads TGTGCCAGCAGACTCGCAGGGGGGGAGCAGTTCTTC. Translating it yields CASRLAGGEQFF.

Only a few counts were recorded for this clonotype. This sequence joins TRBV10-3 and TRBJ2-5; perhaps D is TRBD1 or TRBD2 (5 bases each). The V gene's germline CDR1 is ENHRY and CDR2 SYGVKD. Trimming took 3 bases from V and 5 from J, leaving 16 bases between them. The CDR3 contains 15 residues. This CDR3 reads CAISDSGGVLETQYF. CDR3 bases: TGTGCCATCAGTGATAGTGGGGGAGTTTTGGAGACCCAGTACTTC.

This clonotype was detected many times. J is TRBJ1-5 and V is TRBV28, with D unclear. The germline CDR1 and CDR2 sequences are MDHEN and SYDVKM. V lost 1 base to trimming and J lost 0 bases, with 10 bases between them. The CDR3 has 16 residues. The CDR3, as DNA: TGTGCCAGCAGTTTATTATCCAGTCATAGCAATCAGCCCCAGCATTTT. Its translation is CASSLLSSHSNQPQHF.

This clonotype was detected many times. This chain connects TRBV2 to TRBJ1-1, with D unresolved. The CDR3 runs to 14 residues. Trimming cost V 4 bases and J 0 bases, with 9 bases left between them. Looked up from germline, CDR1 is SNHLY and CDR2 is FYNNEI. CDR3: CASSGVRVNTEAFF. The CDR3 DNA reads as TGTGCCAGCAGTGGAGTTCGTGTGAACACTGAAGCTTTCTTT.

This clonotype was recorded at least ten times. This chain links TRBV7-2 with TRBJ2-5, with no clear D. The CDR3 sequence is 13 residues long. Germline V CDR1 and CDR2: SGHTA, FQGNSA. The V and J ends lost 4 bases and 2 bases respectively, with 8 bases between them. CDR3 DNA: TGTGCCAGCAGCTCCACAAATCAAGAGACCCAGTACTTC. Protein product: CASSSTNQETQYF.

In this sample, this clonotype turned up many times. V and J are TRBV7-2 and TRBJ2-5; 13 nucleotides line up with TRBD2. The V gene's germline CDR1 is SGHTA and CDR2 FQGNSA. Trimming removed 1 base from V and 6 bases from J; junction bases left unmatched: 8. This CDR3 contains 17 residues. CDR3 nucleotide sequence: TGTGCCAGCAGCTTAGACCCACTAGCGGGGGGGGTCCAGACCCAGTACTTC. Its protein is CASSLDPLAGGVQTQYF.